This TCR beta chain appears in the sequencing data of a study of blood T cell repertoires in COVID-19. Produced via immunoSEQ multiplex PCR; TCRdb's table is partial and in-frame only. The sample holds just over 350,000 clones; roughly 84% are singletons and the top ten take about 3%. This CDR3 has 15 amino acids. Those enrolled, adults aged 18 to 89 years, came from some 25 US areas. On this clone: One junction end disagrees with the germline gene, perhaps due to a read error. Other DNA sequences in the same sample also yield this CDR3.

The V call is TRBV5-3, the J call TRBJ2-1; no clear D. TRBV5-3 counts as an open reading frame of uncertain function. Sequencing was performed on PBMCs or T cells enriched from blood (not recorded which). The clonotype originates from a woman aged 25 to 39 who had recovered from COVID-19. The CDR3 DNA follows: TGTGCCAGAAGCCCCCCGGAGAGCTCCTACAATGAGCAATTCTTC. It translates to CARSPPESSYNEQFF.